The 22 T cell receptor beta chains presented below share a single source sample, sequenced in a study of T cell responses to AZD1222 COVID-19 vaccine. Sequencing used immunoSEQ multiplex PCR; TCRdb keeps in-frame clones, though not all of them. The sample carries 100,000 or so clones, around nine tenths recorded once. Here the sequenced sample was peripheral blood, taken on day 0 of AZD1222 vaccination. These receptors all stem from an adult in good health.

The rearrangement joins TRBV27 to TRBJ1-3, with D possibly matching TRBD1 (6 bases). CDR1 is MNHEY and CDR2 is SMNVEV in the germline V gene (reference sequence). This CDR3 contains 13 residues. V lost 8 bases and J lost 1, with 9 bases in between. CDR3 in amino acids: CASRTGSGNTIYF. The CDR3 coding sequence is TGTGCCAGCCGAACAGGGTCTGGAAACACCATATATTTT.

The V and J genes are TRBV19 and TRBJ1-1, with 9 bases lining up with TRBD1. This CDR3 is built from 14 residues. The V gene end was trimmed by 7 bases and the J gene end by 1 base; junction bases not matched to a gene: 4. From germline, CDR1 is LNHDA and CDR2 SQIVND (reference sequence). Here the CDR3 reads CASTPGQGNTEAFF. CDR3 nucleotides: TGTGCCAGTACCCCGGGACAGGGGAACACTGAAGCTTTCTTT.

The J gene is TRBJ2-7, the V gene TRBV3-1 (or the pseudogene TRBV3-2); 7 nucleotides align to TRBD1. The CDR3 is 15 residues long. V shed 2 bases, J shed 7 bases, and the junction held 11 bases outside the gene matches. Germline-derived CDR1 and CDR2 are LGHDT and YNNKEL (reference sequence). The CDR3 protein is CASSQMAGGGREQYF. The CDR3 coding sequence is TGTGCCAGCAGCCAAATGGCAGGGGGTGGTCGTGAGCAGTACTTC.

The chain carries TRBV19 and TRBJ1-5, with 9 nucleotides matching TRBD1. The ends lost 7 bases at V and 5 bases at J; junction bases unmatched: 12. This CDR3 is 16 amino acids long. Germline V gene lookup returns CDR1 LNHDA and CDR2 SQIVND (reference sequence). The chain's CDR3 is CASTPGRGQGYQPQHF. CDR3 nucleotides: TGTGCCAGTACCCCCGGGCGAGGACAGGGGTATCAGCCCCAGCATTTT.

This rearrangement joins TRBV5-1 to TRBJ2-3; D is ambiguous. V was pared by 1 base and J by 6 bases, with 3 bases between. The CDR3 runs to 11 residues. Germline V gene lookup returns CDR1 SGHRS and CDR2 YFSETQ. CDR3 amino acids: CASSLMDTQYF. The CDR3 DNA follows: TGCGCCAGCAGCTTGATGGATACGCAGTATTTT. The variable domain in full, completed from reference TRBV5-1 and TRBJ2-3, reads KAGVTQTPRYLIKTRGQQVTLSCSPISGHRSVSWYQQTPGQGLQFLFEYFSETQRNKGNFPGRFSGRQFSNSRSEMNVSTLELGDSALYLCASSLMDTQYFGPGTRLTVL.

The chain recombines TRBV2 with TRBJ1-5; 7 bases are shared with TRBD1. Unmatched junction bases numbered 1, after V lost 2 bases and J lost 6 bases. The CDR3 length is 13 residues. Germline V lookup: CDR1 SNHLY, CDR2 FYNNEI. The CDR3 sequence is CASSETGAQPQHF. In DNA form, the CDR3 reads TGTGCCAGCAGTGAAACAGGGGCTCAGCCCCAGCATTTT.

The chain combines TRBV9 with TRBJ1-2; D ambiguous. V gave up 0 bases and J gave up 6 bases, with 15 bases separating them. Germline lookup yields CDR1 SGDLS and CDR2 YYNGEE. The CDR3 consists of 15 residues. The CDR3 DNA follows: TGTGCCAGCAGCGTAGAGGGAAGGACCGGGGATGGCTACACCTTC. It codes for CASSVEGRTGDGYTF.

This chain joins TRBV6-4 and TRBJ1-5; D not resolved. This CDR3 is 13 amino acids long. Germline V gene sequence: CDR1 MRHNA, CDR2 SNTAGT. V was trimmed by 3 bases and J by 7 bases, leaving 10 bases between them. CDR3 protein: CASSELIGQPQHF. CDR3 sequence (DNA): TGTGCCAGCAGTGAACTAATCGGGCAGCCCCAGCATTTT.

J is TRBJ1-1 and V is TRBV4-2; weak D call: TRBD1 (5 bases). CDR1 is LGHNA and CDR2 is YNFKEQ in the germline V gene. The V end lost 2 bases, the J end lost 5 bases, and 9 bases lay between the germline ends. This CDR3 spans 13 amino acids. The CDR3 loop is CASSQTGFTEAFF. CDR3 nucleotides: TGTGCCAGCAGCCAAACAGGTTTTACTGAAGCTTTCTTT.

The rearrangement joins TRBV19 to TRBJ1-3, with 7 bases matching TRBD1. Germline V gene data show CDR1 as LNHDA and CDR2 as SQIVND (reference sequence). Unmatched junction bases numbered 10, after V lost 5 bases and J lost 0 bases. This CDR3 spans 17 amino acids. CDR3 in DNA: TGTGCCAGTAGTTCCTCGACAGGGACCTACTCTGGAAACACCATATATTTT. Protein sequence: CASSSSTGTYSGNTIYF.

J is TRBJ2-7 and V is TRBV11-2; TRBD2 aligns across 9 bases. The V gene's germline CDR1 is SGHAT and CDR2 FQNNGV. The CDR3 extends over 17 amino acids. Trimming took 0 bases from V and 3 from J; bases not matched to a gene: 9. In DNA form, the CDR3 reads TGTGCCAGCAGCTTAGATTCAGGCGGGGGGGCCCGCTACGAGCAGTACTTC. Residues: CASSLDSGGGARYEQYF.

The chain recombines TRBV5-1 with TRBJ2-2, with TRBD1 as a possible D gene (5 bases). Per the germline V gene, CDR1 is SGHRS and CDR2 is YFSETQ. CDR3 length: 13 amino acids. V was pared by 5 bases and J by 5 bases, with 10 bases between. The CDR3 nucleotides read TGCGCCAGCAGACAGGAAACTACCGGGGAGCTGTTTTTT. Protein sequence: CASRQETTGELFF.

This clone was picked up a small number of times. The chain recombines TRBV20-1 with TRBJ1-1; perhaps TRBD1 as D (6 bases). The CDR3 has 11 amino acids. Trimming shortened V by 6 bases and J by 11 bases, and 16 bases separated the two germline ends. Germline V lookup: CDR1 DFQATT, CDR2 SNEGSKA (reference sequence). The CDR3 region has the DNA TGCAGTGCCAGTGGGGGCCTCAGGGCTTTCTTT. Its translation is CSASGGLRAFF.

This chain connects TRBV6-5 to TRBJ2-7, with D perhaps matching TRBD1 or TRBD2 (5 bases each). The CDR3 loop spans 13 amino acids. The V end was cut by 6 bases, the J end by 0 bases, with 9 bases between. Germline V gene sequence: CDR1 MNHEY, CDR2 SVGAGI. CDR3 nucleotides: TGTGCCAGCAGGGGACGGAACTCCTACGAGCAGTACTTC. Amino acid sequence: CASRGRNSYEQYF.

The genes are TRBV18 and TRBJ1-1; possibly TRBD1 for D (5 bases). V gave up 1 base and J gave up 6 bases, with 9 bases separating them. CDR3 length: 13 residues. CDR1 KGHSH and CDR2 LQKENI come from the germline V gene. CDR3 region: CASSPLMGAEAFF. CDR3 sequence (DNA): TGTGCCAGCTCACCACTGATGGGGGCTGAAGCTTTCTTT.

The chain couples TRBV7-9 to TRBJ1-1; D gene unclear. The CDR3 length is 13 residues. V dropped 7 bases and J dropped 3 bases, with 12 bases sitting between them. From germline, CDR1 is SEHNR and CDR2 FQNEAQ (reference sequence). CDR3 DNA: TGTGCCAGCATCCAGAGCGGCGACACTGAAGCTTTCTTT. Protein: CASIQSGDTEAFF.

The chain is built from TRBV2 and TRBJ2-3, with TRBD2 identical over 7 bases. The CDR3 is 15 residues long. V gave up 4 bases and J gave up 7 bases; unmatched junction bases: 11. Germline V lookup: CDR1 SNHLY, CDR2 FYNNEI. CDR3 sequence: CASSVGRGGMHTQYF. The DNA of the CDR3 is TGTGCCAGCAGTGTGGGCCGGGGAGGGATGCATACGCAGTATTTT.

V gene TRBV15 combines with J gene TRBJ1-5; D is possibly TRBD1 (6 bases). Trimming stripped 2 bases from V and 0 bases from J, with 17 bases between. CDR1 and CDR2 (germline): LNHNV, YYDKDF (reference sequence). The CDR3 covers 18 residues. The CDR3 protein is CATSRPFRGPYSNQPQHF. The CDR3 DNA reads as TGTGCCACCAGCAGACCATTCAGGGGCCCTTATAGCAATCAGCCCCAGCATTTT.

This CDR3 is CASSPPSGAQETQYF. The CDR3, as DNA: TGCGCCAGCAGCCCCCCTAGCGGGGCCCAAGAGACCCAGTACTTC. The V gene is TRBV5-1, the J gene TRBJ2-5; 9 nucleotides match TRBD2. The V segment lost 4 bases and the J segment 1 base; nucleotides outside the gene matches: 5. This CDR3 spans 15 amino acids. Germline V gene data show CDR1 as SGHRS and CDR2 as YFSETQ.

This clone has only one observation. The CDR3 region is CASSNRGPNQPQHF. As DNA, the CDR3 is TGTGCCAGCAGCAACCGGGGCCCTAATCAGCCCCAGCATTTT. The rearrangement uses TRBV21-1 and TRBJ1-5. TRBV21-1 is a pseudogene locus. The CDR3 covers 14 residues.

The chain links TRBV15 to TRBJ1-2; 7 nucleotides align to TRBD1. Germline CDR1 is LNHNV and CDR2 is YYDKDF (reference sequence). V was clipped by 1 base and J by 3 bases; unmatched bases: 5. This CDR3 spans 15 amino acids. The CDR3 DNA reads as TGTGCCACCAGCAGAGTCCCGGGACAGTACTATGGCTACACCTTC. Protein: CATSRVPGQYYGYTF. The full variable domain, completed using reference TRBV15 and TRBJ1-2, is DAMVIQNPRYQVTQFGKPVTLSCSQTLNHNVMYWYQQKSSQAPKLLFHYYDKDFNNEADTPDNFQSRRPNTSFCFLDIRSPGLGDTAMYLCATSRVPGQYYGYTFGSGTRLTVV.

This chain's CDR3 is CASTRSSQLNTEAFF. CDR3 nucleotide sequence: TGTGCCAGTACTCGTTCCTCACAGCTGAACACTGAAGCTTTCTTT. The chain is built from TRBV19 and TRBJ1-1; D is ambiguous. V lost 7 bases to trimming and J lost 0 bases, with 15 bases between them. Germline loops: CDR1 LNHDA, CDR2 SQIVND (reference sequence). The CDR3 consists of 15 residues.